This T cell receptor (beta chain) was recorded in a study of T cell responses to AZD1222 COVID-19 vaccine. Study-level information: Second-dose recipients at about 4 or about 12 weeks were treated as one pooled group.

Generated by immunoSEQ multiplex PCR, the TCRdb table keeps only in-frame clones and is missing some. The repertoire holds more than 100,000 clones, under 90% seen once, with about 4.5% in the top ten. Study findings and constraints: After two AZD1222 doses, spike-specific TCR breadth and depth rose versus day 0. Samples come after the peak T cell response, not at day 14. Close to half of all spike-specific TCRs reportedly target regions of the variants that are unmutated.

This clone was seen a few times. Its cognate antigen is unknown. This CDR3 contains 12 residues. V was trimmed by 3 bases and J by 5 bases, leaving 4 bases between them. The germline gives CDR1 KGHSH, CDR2 LQKENI. The V call is TRBV18, the J call TRBJ2-2; D unclear. The sequences come from peripheral blood, collected on day 0 of AZD1222 vaccination. The receptor was derived from an adult in good health. CDR3 DNA sequence: TGTGCCAGCTCACCCCTTACCGGGGAGCTGTTTTTT. As protein: CASSPLTGELFF.